This T cell receptor (beta chain) was identified in a study of cytomegalovirus exposure and HLA in healthy donors. This clone occurred once. Primers: 60 Vbeta forward and 13 Jbeta reverse. Profiling relied on immunoSEQ multiplex PCR, and the TCRdb table lists in-frame clones only, not all of them. The sample carries around 170,000 clones, about 72% recorded once. Germline loops: CDR1 LNHDA, CDR2 SQIVND (reference sequence). The CDR3 has 14 residues. The trim removed 4 bases at V and 4 bases at J, leaving 4 bases unmatched. This clonotype was obtained from a girl between 5 and 17 years old in good health and CMV-seronegative. V gene TRBV19 combines with J gene TRBJ1-3; TRBD1 agrees at 7 bases. Material: PBMCs. DNA of the CDR3: TGTGCCAGTAGTAAGAGGGGGCGAGGAAACACCATATATTTT. It encodes CASSKRGRGNTIYF. The full variable domain, rest sourced from reference TRBV19 and TRBJ1-3, is DGGITQSPKYLFRKEGQNVTLSCEQNLNHDAMYWYRQDPGQGLRLIYYSQIVNDFQKGDIAEGYSVSREKKESFPLTVTSAQKNPTAFYLCASSKRGRGNTIYFGEGSWLTVV.